The subject of this entry is one T cell receptor beta chain. With V trimmed by 5 bases and J by 5 bases, 11 bases remained unmatched. The CDR3 is 16 residues long. CDR1 and CDR2 from the germline V gene are KGHSH and LQKENI. The data were taken from a study of blood T cell repertoires in COVID-19. Study overall: The origin of the acute and convalescent COVID-19 samples was the United States, Italy and Spain.

Original processing notes: Using reference gene primer amplification, nucleated cell counts were estimated. Repertoires were generated with immunoSEQ multiplex PCR, while TCRdb's copy carries only in-frame clones and drops some. The V and J calls and clone size come from that table; D and trimming were worked out from the DNA. Here the sample spans some 300,000 clones, 70% to 90% being singletons. The clonotype comes from a woman aged 50 to 65 with COVID-19, enrolled during active disease. Sequencing was performed on peripheral blood. The chain links TRBV18 to TRBJ2-2; 7 bases are shared with TRBD2. The CDR3 nucleotides are TGTGCCAGCTCAACAGAGACAGTCGGGGGGACCGGGGAGCTGTTTTTT. This sequence encodes CASSTETVGGTGELFF.